What follows are 32 T cell receptor beta chains derived from one specimen sequenced in a study of ipilimumab plus nivolumab after autologous stem cell transplantation. The repertoire was sequenced with immunoSEQ multiplex PCR; TCRdb's copy has only in-frame clones and lacks some. The table includes about 22,000 clones, roughly 74% detected once. The sample was PBMCs, taken in a trial of ipilimumab plus nivolumab as post-transplant consolidation. Receptors were obtained from a male donor with diffuse large B-cell lymphoma.

The CDR3, as DNA: TGCGCCAGCAGCTGGGACACCTCCCGGGGGACTGAAGCTTTCTTT. Protein product: CASSWDTSRGTEAFF. The chain has TRBV5-1 and TRBJ1-1; TRBD1 might be the D (6 bases). Trimming left V 3 bases short and J 5 bases short, with 17 bases between. Per germline, CDR1 SGHRS and CDR2 YFSETQ. The CDR3 totals 15 residues.

This clone turned up a few times. This rearrangement joins TRBV30 to TRBJ2-1, with D possibly matching TRBD1 (6 bases). Trimming cost V 7 bases and J 2 bases, with 18 bases left between them. This CDR3 has 15 amino acids. Germline V lookup: CDR1 GTSNPN, CDR2 SVGIG (reference sequence). Here the CDR3 DNA reads TGTGCCTTGAAACACAGGGCAAGCCCCTACAATGAGCAGTTCTTC. It specifies CALKHRASPYNEQFF. The full variable domain, in which reference TRBV30 and TRBJ2-1 provide the parts outside the CDR3, is SQTIHQWPATLVQPVGSPLSLECTVEGTSNPNLYWYRQAAGRGLQLLFYSVGIGQISSEVPQNLSASRPQDRQFILSSKKLLLSDSGFYLCALKHRASPYNEQFFGPGTRLTVL.

The V and J genes are TRBV5-1 and TRBJ2-1, with 13 bases matching TRBD2. CDR3 length equals 16 residues. Germline values: CDR1 SGHRS, CDR2 YFSETQ. J was trimmed by 10 bases and V by 0 bases; bases with no gene match: 7. The CDR3 reads CASSLAGTSGTLEQFF. CDR3 sequence (DNA): TGCGCCAGCAGCTTGGCCGGGACTAGCGGGACCCTCGAGCAGTTCTTC.

The chain uses TRBV5-1 and TRBJ1-1, with no clear D. The CDR3 is 11 amino acids. Trimming cost V 2 bases and J 8 bases, with 7 bases left between them. Germline V gives CDR1 SGHRS, CDR2 YFSETQ. CDR3 sequence reads: CASSFGLEAFF. CDR3 in DNA: TGCGCCAGCAGCTTCGGCTTGGAAGCTTTCTTT.

In regard to this clone: Other nucleotide sequences in the sample specify the same CDR3. The chain joins TRBV2 to TRBJ2-1; D may be TRBD2 (5 bases). V lost 2 bases and J lost 0, with 8 bases in between. The CDR3 covers 15 residues. Germline V gives CDR1 SNHLY, CDR2 FYNNEI. For the CDR3, the DNA is TGTGCCAGCAGTGAACGACGGGGCTCCTACAATGAGCAGTTCTTC. Protein product: CASSERRGSYNEQFF.

The chain uses TRBV11-2 and TRBJ2-5; D call uncertain. The ends were cut back, 5 bases at V and 7 bases at J, with 11 bases in the middle. The CDR3 is made up of 12 amino acids. The germline V gene has CDR1 SGHAT and CDR2 FQNNGV. In DNA form, the CDR3 reads TGTGCCAGCAGCCGCTGGACGGGGACCCAGTACTTC. Translation gives CASSRWTGTQYF.

This clone rates as medium-sized. The chain combines TRBV30 with TRBJ1-5, with 7 bases lining up with TRBD1. CDR3 length: 14 residues. Germline CDR1 reads GTSNPN; CDR2 reads SVGIG (reference sequence). V shed 5 bases and J 0 bases; nucleotides not matched to a gene: 4. Here the CDR3 DNA reads TGTGCCTGGGGACAGGCCTATAGCAATCAGCCCCAGCATTTT. It encodes CAWGQAYSNQPQHF.

This CDR3 is CASREDGYTF. Written as DNA, the CDR3 is TGTGCCAGCAGGGAGGATGGCTACACCTTC. The gene calls are TRBV6-5 and TRBJ1-2; D unclear. Trimming shortened V by 6 bases and J by 6 bases, and 5 bases separated the two germline ends. Per the germline V gene, CDR1 is MNHEY and CDR2 is SVGAGI. This CDR3 has 10 amino acids.

This CDR3 reads CASSAPTSGANTDTQYF. For the CDR3, the DNA is TGTGCCAGCAGCGCGCCGACTAGCGGAGCTAACACAGATACGCAGTATTTT. The rearrangement links TRBV5-4 to TRBJ2-3; TRBD2 matches 9 bases. CDR3 size: 17 residues. Losses at the gene ends were 4 bases for V and 2 bases for J; bases not matched to a gene: 11. Germline V lookup: CDR1 SGHNT, CDR2 YYREEE (reference sequence). Full variable domain (outside the CDR3, taken from reference TRBV5-4 and TRBJ2-3): ETGVTQSPTHLIKTRGQQVTLRCSSQSGHNTVSWYQQALGQGPQFIFQYYREEENGRGNFPPRFSGLQFPNYSSELNVNALELDDSALYLCASSAPTSGANTDTQYFGPGTRLTVL.

This sequence joins TRBV2 and TRBJ2-2; TRBD1 agrees at 9 bases. Trimming removed 6 bases from V and 4 bases from J; junction bases left unmatched: 9. The CDR3 loop spans 16 amino acids. Germline CDR1 reads SNHLY; CDR2 reads FYNNEI. The CDR3 sequence is CASRSIRTGVTGELFF. The DNA for the CDR3 is TGTGCCAGCAGGTCCATCAGGACAGGGGTCACCGGGGAGCTGTTTTTT.

In its sample, this clone was seen a few times. V and J are TRBV28 and TRBJ1-2; no firm D call. This CDR3 has 12 residues. Germline V gene data show CDR1 as MDHEN and CDR2 as SYDVKM. Trimming pared 2 bases from V and 2 bases from J, leaving 3 bases between. CDR3 coding DNA: TGTGCCAGCAGTTTACAGAACTATGGCTACACCTTC. This gives the protein CASSLQNYGYTF.

V is TRBV4-1 and J is TRBJ2-5; TRBD2 matches at 9 bases. Germline V lookup: CDR1 MGHRA, CDR2 YSYEKL. V trimming: 0 bases; J trimming: 7 bases; junction bases outside the gene matches: 9. This CDR3 has 16 amino acids. As DNA, the CDR3 is TGCGCCAGCAGCCAAGATGGTCGCGGGGGGGCCGGGACCCAGTACTTC. Its protein product is CASSQDGRGGAGTQYF.

The chain employs TRBV5-1 and TRBJ2-1; D is perhaps TRBD1 (6 bases). V dropped 4 bases and J dropped 4 bases, with 12 bases sitting between them. The CDR3 runs 14 residues. The V gene's germline CDR1 is SGHRS and CDR2 YFSETQ. CDR3 in amino acids: CASSVSGQYNEQFF. CDR3 nucleotide sequence: TGCGCCAGCAGCGTTTCTGGACAGTACAATGAGCAGTTCTTC.

The V gene is TRBV10-1, the J gene TRBJ2-7; 8 bases are a match to TRBD1. Germline V gives CDR1 WNHNN, CDR2 SYGVQD (reference sequence). This CDR3 is 16 amino acids long. With 5 bases clipped from V and 5 bases from J, the junction kept 14 bases outside the gene matches. The CDR3: CASSKGLGQGNNEQYF. DNA of the CDR3: TGCGCCAGCAGTAAGGGGTTAGGACAGGGAAACAACGAGCAGTACTTC.

This sequence joins TRBV18 and TRBJ2-1; a weak D match, TRBD2 (6 bases). The CDR3 totals 17 residues. The V end lost 4 bases, the J end lost 0 bases, and 16 bases lay between the germline ends. CDR1 and CDR2 (germline): KGHSH, LQKENI. The CDR3 loop is CASSLRGPRSSYNEQFF. CDR3 in DNA: TGTGCCAGCTCACTGCGGGGCCCCCGAAGCTCCTACAATGAGCAGTTCTTC.

Comments on this clone: An end of the junction does not agree with germline; a read error may underlie this. The chain carries TRBV7-7 and TRBJ1-1; D perhaps matches TRBD1 (5 bases). Germline CDR1 and CDR2: SSHAT and FNYEAQ (reference sequence). The CDR3 has 14 amino acids. The CDR3 region has the DNA TGTGCTAGCAGCCCTGGGGGACCTAACACTGAAGCTTTCTTT. Its protein product is CASSPGGPNTEAFF.

This sequence joins TRBV9 and TRBJ1-3; a possible D gene is TRBD1 (5 bases). Between the trimmed V and J ends, which lost 2 bases and 0 bases, there was a span of 15 bases. The germline V gene encodes CDR1 SGDLS and CDR2 YYNGEE. The CDR3 covers 17 residues. CDR3 in amino acids: CASSVGASISSGNTIYF. DNA of the CDR3: TGTGCCAGCAGCGTTGGGGCCAGCATTTCCTCTGGAAACACCATATATTTT.

The rearrangement uses TRBV6-6 and TRBJ1-4; D is undetermined. The CDR3 runs 15 residues. CDR1 is MNHNY and CDR2 is SVGAGI in the germline V gene (reference sequence). V lost 0 bases and J lost 9, with 14 bases in between. CDR3 protein: CASSYSWTPDQKLFF. The CDR3 DNA reads as TGTGCCAGCAGTTACTCGTGGACTCCCGACCAAAAACTGTTTTTT.

This chain uses TRBV7-2 with TRBJ2-3, with D possibly being TRBD2 (5 bases). V lost 1 base and J 6 bases, leaving 8 bases between the germline ends. The CDR3 sequence is 13 residues long. The germline CDR1 and CDR2 sequences are SGHTA and FQGNSA. The CDR3 here is CASSLGLADTQYF. The DNA for the CDR3 is TGTGCCAGCAGCTTAGGCCTAGCCGATACGCAGTATTTT.

This clone was detected a few times. The rearrangement joins TRBV7-2 to TRBJ2-3, with TRBD2 identical over 10 bases. Losses at the gene ends were 3 bases for V and 6 bases for J; bases not matched to a gene: 6. The CDR3 contains 15 residues. CDR1 is SGHTA, CDR2 FQGNSA, per germline. The CDR3 sequence: CASSLQRGGRDTQYF. In DNA form, the CDR3 reads TGTGCCAGCAGCTTGCAGCGGGGGGGCCGGGATACGCAGTATTTT.

The V gene is TRBV5-1, the J gene TRBJ1-2; the D is unclear. Germline CDR1 reads SGHRS; CDR2 reads YFSETQ. This CDR3 contains 12 residues. V lost 0 bases and J lost 11, with 11 bases in between. The CDR3 sequence: CASSLDAMGYTF. The CDR3 bases are TGCGCCAGCAGCTTGGACGCCATGGGTTACACCTTC.

The chain uses TRBV30 and TRBJ1-1; the D gene is possibly TRBD1 (5 bases). Germline V gene lookup returns CDR1 GTSNPN and CDR2 SVGIG (reference sequence). The CDR3 spans 14 residues. The V gene lost 3 bases and the J gene lost 4 bases, with 15 bases spanning the gap. This CDR3 is CAWRGENRVTEAFF. The CDR3 DNA sequence: TGTGCCTGGAGAGGGGAAAATCGCGTCACTGAAGCTTTCTTT. Full variable domain (remainder filled in from reference TRBV30 and TRBJ1-1): SQTIHQWPATLVQPVGSPLSLECTVEGTSNPNLYWYRQAAGRGLQLLFYSVGIGQISSEVPQNLSASRPQDRQFILSSKKLLLSDSGFYLCAWRGENRVTEAFFGQGTRLTVV.

This chain uses TRBV6-1 with TRBJ1-2, with 9 bases aligning to TRBD1. The CDR3 length is 11 residues. Losses at the gene ends were 10 bases for V and 6 bases for J; bases not matched to a gene: 3. Germline values: CDR1 MNHNS, CDR2 SASEGT. The CDR3 sequence is CATRQGDGYTF. In DNA, the CDR3 is TGTGCCACCAGACAGGGGGATGGCTACACCTTC.

The V gene is TRBV5-1, the J gene TRBJ1-1; D remains ambiguous. This CDR3 has 14 amino acids. Germline-derived CDR1 and CDR2 are SGHRS and YFSETQ. V gave up 0 bases and J gave up 4 bases, with 10 bases separating them. CDR3 residues: CASSLAVGSTEAFF. CDR3 in DNA: TGCGCCAGCAGCTTGGCGGTGGGGAGCACTGAAGCTTTCTTT.

This clone was observed a handful of times. The chain joins TRBV11-2 to TRBJ2-1, with TRBD2 matching 13 bases. CDR1 is SGHAT and CDR2 is FQNNGV in the germline V gene. V shed 5 bases and J 9 bases; nucleotides not matched to a gene: 7. This CDR3 spans 15 amino acids. This CDR3 reads CASSRTSGSMLEQFF. The CDR3 bases are TGTGCCAGCAGCCGGACTAGCGGGAGTATGCTTGAGCAGTTCTTC.

The V gene is TRBV29-1, the J gene TRBJ1-3; 7 nucleotides agree with TRBD1. The CDR3 spans 14 residues. The germline V gene has CDR1 SQVTM and CDR2 ANQGSEA. V shed 6 bases and J 4 bases; nucleotides not matched to a gene: 9. CDR3 coding DNA: TGCAGCGTCGACAGGGTTTCGGAAGGAAACACCATATATTTT. Amino acid sequence: CSVDRVSEGNTIYF.

The genes are TRBV13 and TRBJ1-3; no firm D call. There are 16 residues in the CDR3. Trimming pared 2 bases from V and 0 bases from J, leaving 11 bases between. Germline lookup yields CDR1 PRHDT and CDR2 FYEKMQ (reference sequence). The CDR3 reads CASSLISASSGNTIYF. The DNA of the CDR3 is TGTGCCAGCAGCTTAATTTCGGCGAGCTCTGGAAACACCATATATTTT.

Only a few counts were recorded for this clone. The chain uses TRBV5-6 and TRBJ2-3, with D perhaps matching TRBD2 (6 bases). Trimming shortened V by 3 bases and J by 0 bases, and 8 bases separated the two germline ends. CDR1 is SGHDT and CDR2 is YYEEEE in the germline V gene. CDR3 length: 14 residues. The CDR3 coding sequence is TGTGCCAGCAGCTGGACTATAAGCACAGATACGCAGTATTTT. Its translation: CASSWTISTDTQYF.

In its sample, this clone was seen a few times. This chain links TRBV19 with TRBJ2-1; D is uncertain. Trimming pared 3 bases from V and 7 bases from J, leaving 7 bases between. This CDR3 comprises 12 residues. Germline V gene data show CDR1 as LNHDA and CDR2 as SQIVND (reference sequence). The CDR3 DNA reads TGTGCCAGTAGTATCCAAACGAATGAGCAGTTCTTC. Translating it yields CASSIQTNEQFF.

V and J are TRBV29-1 and TRBJ1-2, with D unclear. With 1 base removed from V and 4 bases from J, the gap between germline ends came to 7 bases. CDR1 SQVTM and CDR2 ANQGSEA come from the germline V gene. The CDR3 is 12 residues long. The DNA for the CDR3 is TGCAGCGTTGAAGGGGGAATCTATGGCTACACCTTC. Protein: CSVEGGIYGYTF.

This clone has more than one count but fewer than ten. CDR3 in DNA: TGCGCCAGCAGCTTGGAACAGGGGGACACCGGGGAGCTGTTTTTT. Protein: CASSLEQGDTGELFF. The chain employs TRBV5-1 and TRBJ2-2; 8 bases are a match to TRBD1. Losses at the gene ends were 0 bases for V and 3 bases for J; bases not matched to a gene: 1. The CDR3 is 15 residues long. The V gene's germline CDR1 is SGHRS and CDR2 YFSETQ.

V usage is TRBV2 and J usage is TRBJ1-1; 7 bases map to TRBD1. After removal of 5 bases from V and 4 bases from J, the junction contained 10 bases not matched to a gene. The germline V gene encodes CDR1 SNHLY and CDR2 FYNNEI. CDR3 size: 15 residues. The CDR3, as DNA: TGTGCCAGCAGTCTACGACAGGGTCCGGGCACTGAAGCTTTCTTT. Its protein product is CASSLRQGPGTEAFF.